What follows are 29 T cell receptor beta chains derived from one specimen sequenced in a study of shared clonotypes between healthy human individuals (dated by TCRdb to the early 2020s). The library relied on the immunoSEQ multiplex PCR assay. TCRdb provides this immuneACCESS table in a form limited to in-frame rearrangements. Some clones are lacking; in checked studies, under half of them reflect an unresolved V gene, and why the rest are absent is not known. This sample lists about 360,000 clones; more than 60% were detected once. The ten largest make up about 9.4% of the sample. Sequencing was carried out using memory CD4+ T cells sorted from blood. Per the publication, the cell subset or site label means: CD45RA-negative fraction. These receptor sequences come from a man aged 25 to 40 in good health.

The chain joins TRBV7-2 to TRBJ2-1, with D perhaps TRBD1 (6 bases). From germline, CDR1 is SGHTA and CDR2 FQGNSA. There are 17 residues in the CDR3. Trimming removed 2 bases from V and 5 bases from J, with 19 bases in between. The CDR3 loop reads CASSLLPQGWGHNEQFF. The DNA of the CDR3 is TGTGCCAGCAGCTTATTGCCCCAGGGGTGGGGTCACAATGAGCAGTTCTTC.

Concerning this clone: The final CDR3 position lacks the conserved phenylalanine or tryptophan, pointing to a likely read error. The CDR3 DNA reads as TGTGCCATCAGTGAACAGACTAGCGGGAGCCACGAGCAGTACCTC. This sequence encodes CAISEQTSGSHEQYL. V usage is TRBV10-3 and J usage is TRBJ2-7, with 12 bases that match TRBD2. The V segment lost 3 bases and the J segment 5 bases; nucleotides outside the gene matches: 5. From germline, CDR1 is ENHRY and CDR2 SYGVKD. The CDR3 spans 15 residues.

V usage is TRBV6-5 and J usage is TRBJ1-5, with D possibly TRBD1 on 6 matching bases. V lost 5 bases and J lost 7, with 18 bases in between. CDR3 length: 15 residues. Germline CDR1 reads MNHEY; CDR2 reads SVGAGI. CDR3 sequence (DNA): TGTGCCAGCAGTCCCGGGGGGGGCCCCCAACAGCCCCAGCATTTT. This translates into CASSPGGGPQQPQHF.

The gene calls are TRBV18 and TRBJ2-3, with D unclear. With 9 bases removed from V and 4 bases from J, the gap between germline ends came to 11 bases. In germline, CDR1 is KGHSH, CDR2 LQKENI. The CDR3 length is 12 residues. The CDR3 DNA follows: TGTGCCAGTCGACCCTCAGCAGATACGCAGTATTTT. It encodes CASRPSADTQYF.

V gene TRBV10-3 combines with J gene TRBJ1-5; D unclear. V was cut by 0 bases and J by 0 bases, with 6 bases left in between. The CDR3 is made up of 15 amino acids. The germline V gene has CDR1 ENHRY and CDR2 SYGVKD. The DNA of the CDR3 is TGTGCCATCAGTGAGTCCTTCAGTAGCAATCAGCCCCAGCATTTT. Translation: CAISESFSSNQPQHF.

Only a few counts were recorded for this clone. The rearrangement uses TRBV5-1 and TRBJ2-7; a weak D match, TRBD1 (6 bases). CDR1 and CDR2 from the germline V gene are SGHRS and YFSETQ. This CDR3 has 13 amino acids. Trimming took off 5 bases at V and 2 bases at J, with 11 bases between the two ends. As DNA, the CDR3 is TGCGCCAGCAGTAGGGACAACCCCTACGAGCAGTACTTC. It translates to CASSRDNPYEQYF. Filled out from reference TRBV5-1 and TRBJ2-7, the complete variable domain reads KAGVTQTPRYLIKTRGQQVTLSCSPISGHRSVSWYQQTPGQGLQFLFEYFSETQRNKGNFPGRFSGRQFSNSRSEMNVSTLELGDSALYLCASSRDNPYEQYFGPGTRLTVT.

CDR3 sequence: CASSASQNNEQFF. The DNA for the CDR3 is TGTGCCAGCAGTGCATCACAGAACAATGAGCAGTTCTTC. V is TRBV6-4 and J is TRBJ2-1; no firm D call. The V end was cut by 4 bases, the J end by 5 bases, with 9 bases between. The germline V gene encodes CDR1 MRHNA and CDR2 SNTAGT. The CDR3 is 13 amino acids.

The chain carries TRBV27 and TRBJ2-3; TRBD2 agrees at 8 bases. The germline gives CDR1 MNHEY, CDR2 SMNVEV (reference sequence). The ends lost 6 bases at V and 0 bases at J; junction bases unmatched: 8. The CDR3 totals 16 residues. This chain's CDR3 is CASRRRLAGSTDTQYF. CDR3 coding DNA: TGTGCCAGCAGGAGACGGTTAGCGGGGAGCACAGATACGCAGTATTTT.

The genes are TRBV5-1 and TRBJ2-7; D gene uncertain. The CDR3 consists of 16 residues. Germline-derived CDR1 and CDR2 are SGHRS and YFSETQ. Trimming shortened V by 4 bases and J by 0 bases, and 17 bases separated the two germline ends. For the CDR3, the DNA is TGCGCCAGCAGCGCGTTTGAGGTGGACCACTCCTACGAGCAGTACTTC. This sequence encodes CASSAFEVDHSYEQYF.

The rearrangement links TRBV29-1 to TRBJ2-3, with TRBD2 identical over 7 bases. CDR1 is SQVTM and CDR2 is ANQGSEA in the germline V gene. V dropped 8 bases and J dropped 3; count of bases not matched to a gene: 17. The CDR3 spans 16 residues. The CDR3 DNA sequence: TGCAGCTTTCGGTTAGTAGCGAGCGGGATGACAGATACGCAGTATTTT. Amino acid sequence: CSFRLVASGMTDTQYF.

V and J are TRBV12-2 and TRBJ2-7. TRBV12-2 is designated a pseudogene. The CDR3 has 23 amino acids. The CDR3 spells CASRFGGKWMDGTKPTEIYEQYF. CDR3 nucleotides: TGTGCAAGTCGCTTCGGTGGAAAATGGATGGACGGGACGAAACCAACGGAAATCTACGAGCAGTACTTC.

This chain links TRBV28 with TRBJ2-5; perhaps D is TRBD1 or TRBD2 (6 bases each). The CDR3 consists of 15 residues. Trimming took 5 bases from V and 2 from J, leaving 15 bases between them. Germline V gives CDR1 MDHEN, CDR2 SYDVKM. The CDR3 region has the DNA TGTGCCAGCAGTCCCCAGGGGCGGGGTCAAGAGACCCAGTACTTC. This codes for CASSPQGRGQETQYF.

The rearrangement joins TRBV18 to TRBJ1-5; D gene uncertain. Trimming took off 4 bases at V and 6 bases at J, with 10 bases between the two ends. The CDR3 totals 13 residues. Germline V lookup: CDR1 KGHSH, CDR2 LQKENI. The CDR3 DNA follows: TGTGCCAGCTCACTTGGAAAAGGTCAGCCCCAGCATTTT. The encoded protein is CASSLGKGQPQHF.

This rearrangement joins TRBV28 to TRBJ1-2, with 7 bases matching TRBD1. The ends lost 5 bases at V and 6 bases at J; junction bases unmatched: 9. Germline-derived CDR1 and CDR2 are MDHEN and SYDVKM. The CDR3 extends over 14 amino acids. CDR3 DNA sequence: TGTGCCAGCAGTGCACAGGGGCTCCCTCATGGCTACACCTTC. It translates to CASSAQGLPHGYTF.

The rearrangement links TRBV27 to TRBJ2-3; D tentatively fits TRBD1 or TRBD2 (5 bases each). Germline loops: CDR1 MNHEY, CDR2 SMNVEV (reference sequence). V lost 2 bases, J lost 4 bases, and 7 bases lay in between. CDR3 length: 13 residues. CDR3 sequence reads: CASSLRGADTQYF. In nucleotides, the CDR3 is TGTGCCAGCAGTTTACGAGGGGCAGATACGCAGTATTTT.

The chain recombines TRBV7-8 with TRBJ2-7; TRBD2 matches at 12 bases. Germline assignment: CDR1 SGHVS and CDR2 FQNEAQ. The CDR3 is 15 residues long. V trimming: 3 bases; J trimming: 2 bases; junction bases outside the gene matches: 2. In nucleotides, the CDR3 is TGTGCCAGCAGCTTCACTAGCGGGGGGACCTACGAGCAGTACTTC. This gives the protein CASSFTSGGTYEQYF. The full variable domain, completed using reference TRBV7-8 and TRBJ2-7, is GAGVSQSPRYKVAKRGQDVALRCDPISGHVSLFWYQQALGQGPEFLTYFQNEAQLDKSGLPSDRFFAERPEGSVSTLKIQRTQQEDSAVYLCASSFTSGGTYEQYFGPGTRLTVT.

The chain employs TRBV28 and TRBJ1-3, with D perhaps TRBD1 (5 bases). CDR1 is MDHEN and CDR2 is SYDVKM in the germline V gene. V gave up 6 bases and J gave up 2 bases, with 17 bases separating them. CDR3 length: 16 residues. The CDR3 protein is CASREWGDRAGNTIYF. In nucleotides, the CDR3 is TGTGCCAGCAGGGAATGGGGGGATAGGGCTGGAAACACCATATATTTT.

The V gene is TRBV18, the J gene TRBJ2-7; D may be TRBD1 (5 bases). The CDR3 sequence is 12 residues long. Germline-derived CDR1 and CDR2 are KGHSH and LQKENI. Trimming pared 2 bases from V and 6 bases from J, leaving 8 bases between. In DNA, the CDR3 is TGTGCCAGCTCACCAGACAGTGTCGAGCAGTACTTC. Residues: CASSPDSVEQYF.

V and J are TRBV7-9 and TRBJ1-5, with D possibly TRBD1 on 5 matching bases. V was trimmed by 3 bases and J by 4 bases, leaving 10 bases between them. Germline V gene data show CDR1 as SEHNR and CDR2 as FQNEAQ (reference sequence). This CDR3 comprises 14 residues. The CDR3 spells CASSFAGTNQPQHF. Written as DNA, the CDR3 is TGTGCCAGCAGCTTTGCTGGGACGAATCAGCCCCAGCATTTT. The full variable domain, rest sourced from reference TRBV7-9 and TRBJ1-5, is DTGVSQNPRHKITKRGQNVTFRCDPISEHNRLYWYRQTLGQGPEFLTYFQNEAQLEKSRLLSDRFSAERPKGSFSTLEIQRTEQGDSAMYLCASSFAGTNQPQHFGDGTRLSIL.

In DNA form, the CDR3 reads TGTGCCAGCAGCTCTCCGGGACTTTTGAACACTGAAGCTTTCTTT. Protein product: CASSSPGLLNTEAFF. This chain uses TRBV27 with TRBJ1-1, with D possibly being TRBD1 (5 bases). Germline-derived CDR1 and CDR2 are MNHEY and SMNVEV (reference sequence). CDR3 length: 15 residues. The V and J ends lost 6 bases and 0 bases respectively, with 14 bases between them.

V usage is TRBV5-1 and J usage is TRBJ1-6; no reliable D call. The germline V gene encodes CDR1 SGHRS and CDR2 YFSETQ. The CDR3 covers 16 residues. V lost 0 bases to trimming and J lost 1 base, with 8 bases between them. CDR3 region: CASSLEGTSYNSPLHF. For the CDR3, the DNA is TGCGCCAGCAGCTTGGAGGGCACGTCCTATAATTCACCCCTCCACTTT. Filled out from reference TRBV5-1 and TRBJ1-6, the complete variable domain reads KAGVTQTPRYLIKTRGQQVTLSCSPISGHRSVSWYQQTPGQGLQFLFEYFSETQRNKGNFPGRFSGRQFSNSRSEMNVSTLELGDSALYLCASSLEGTSYNSPLHFGNGTRLTVT.

This clone is a singleton in its sample. The chain links TRBV10-3 to TRBJ2-2; D might be TRBD1 (5 bases). The CDR3 contains 15 residues. Per germline, CDR1 ENHRY and CDR2 SYGVKD. The V gene lost 2 bases and the J gene lost 4 bases, with 11 bases spanning the gap. The CDR3 reads CAISEKAGITGELFF. The CDR3 DNA reads as TGTGCCATCAGTGAGAAGGCAGGGATCACCGGGGAGCTGTTTTTT.

J is TRBJ2-3 and V is TRBV5-1; 11 positions match TRBD2. J lost 5 bases, V lost 1 base, and 6 bases had no gene match. The CDR3 has 16 residues. CDR1 is SGHRS and CDR2 is YFSETQ in the germline V gene. The CDR3 coding sequence is TGCGCCAGCAGCTTGATAGCGGGAGGGCCTCGAGATACGCAGTATTTT. This encodes CASSLIAGGPRDTQYF.

A few counts support this clone. The rearrangement uses TRBV15 and TRBJ2-7; no reliable D call. V lost 3 bases and J 1 base, leaving 7 bases between the germline ends. CDR1 and CDR2 from the germline V gene are LNHNV and YYDKDF (reference sequence). The CDR3 loop spans 13 amino acids. CDR3 nucleotide sequence: TGTGCCACCAGCAGGGTGAAGTCCTACGAGCAGTACTTC. As protein: CATSRVKSYEQYF.

The V call is TRBV9, the J call TRBJ1-2, with a possible D match to TRBD1 (5 bases). V shed 4 bases and J shed 5 bases, with 15 bases lying between them. The CDR3 length is 14 residues. Germline values: CDR1 SGDLS, CDR2 YYNGEE. The DNA of the CDR3 is TGTGCCAGCAGCCCCGGGACGACGTTTTATGGCTACACCTTC. It codes for CASSPGTTFYGYTF.

The chain carries TRBV18 and TRBJ2-3; the D is unclear. The CDR3 consists of 15 residues. Germline values: CDR1 KGHSH, CDR2 LQKENI. V was clipped by 2 bases and J by 0 bases, with 9 bases between them. The CDR3 is CASSPINWSTDTQYF. CDR3 DNA sequence: TGTGCCAGCTCACCAATCAACTGGAGCACAGATACGCAGTATTTT.

This clone was seen only a few times. The V call is TRBV2, the J call TRBJ2-2, with 8 nucleotides matching TRBD2. CDR3 length equals 14 residues. Germline V gene data show CDR1 as SNHLY and CDR2 as FYNNEI. Trimming at V came to 6 bases and at J to 6 bases, leaving 6 bases not matched to a gene. CDR3 region: CASSARGGPGELFF. The CDR3 DNA reads TGTGCCAGCAGCGCCCGGGGGGGCCCCGGGGAGCTGTTTTTT.

The V and J genes are TRBV14 and TRBJ2-6; no firm D call. This CDR3 has 17 amino acids. The germline V and J ends were trimmed by 2 bases and 2 bases, with 13 bases remaining between them. Germline CDR1 reads SGHDN; CDR2 reads FVKESK. Written as DNA, the CDR3 is TGTGCCAGCAGCCAATTTGTCCAGATTGCTGGGGCCAACGTCCTGACTTTC. Encoded protein: CASSQFVQIAGANVLTF.

As for this clone: The sample holds other DNA sequences that translate to the same CDR3. The chain carries TRBV11-3 and TRBJ2-1; TRBD1 matches 9 bases. After removal of 4 bases from V and 1 base from J, the junction contained 2 bases not matched to a gene. There are 15 residues in the CDR3. CDR1 and CDR2 (germline): SGHNT, YENEEA. CDR3 sequence reads: CASSSGQGSYNEQFF. CDR3 sequence (DNA): TGTGCCAGCAGCTCTGGACAGGGGTCCTACAATGAGCAGTTCTTC.